This T cell receptor (beta chain) was recorded in a study of cytomegalovirus exposure and HLA in healthy donors. The germline V gene has CDR1 MDHEN and CDR2 SYDVKM. V lost 2 bases and J 5 bases, leaving 10 bases between the germline ends. The CDR3 spans 14 residues. General study points: Excluded were some V segments that proved indistinguishable, including TRBV6-2 and TRBV6-3. In a later analysis, TCR association rates varied by HLA locus: DRB1 most, HLA-C fewest.

Concerning this clone itself: Its antigen is as yet unknown. Other DNA sequences within the sample encode an identical CDR3.

Primers: 60 Vbeta forward and 13 Jbeta reverse. The data were produced by immunoSEQ multiplex PCR, yet TCRdb's version contains in-frame clones alone and is incomplete. Of roughly 120,000 clones listed, about 84% are singletons. The chain is built from TRBV28 and TRBJ2-4; the D gene is possibly TRBD2 (5 bases). The clonotype comes from a man aged 35 to 55 in good health and CMV-seronegative. Sequences were obtained from PBMCs. The CDR3: CASSLSGGQNIQYF. CDR3 nucleotides: TGTGCCAGCAGTTTAAGTGGAGGACAAAACATTCAGTACTTC.